This note documents a single TCR beta chain sequence. The data originate from a study of control samples from healthy donors and cancer patients. This table comes from immunoSEQ multiplex PCR, and its TCRdb copy is limited to in-frame clones, with some not included. The sample shows 80,000 to 100,000 clones, about 80% of them seen only once. Trimming left V 4 bases short and J 2 bases short, with 6 bases between. CDR3 length equals 12 residues. In germline, CDR1 is SGHNT, CDR2 YYREEE (reference sequence). The source of this sequence is a woman between 25 and 40 years old in good health. The rearrangement joins TRBV5-4 to TRBJ2-5, with no clear D. Sequenced sample: blood. The CDR3 region is CASSPRQETQYF. DNA for the CDR3: TGTGCCAGCAGCCCGAGGCAAGAGACCCAGTACTTC. The whole variable domain, filled in from reference TRBV5-4 and TRBJ2-5, reads ETGVTQSPTHLIKTRGQQVTLRCSSQSGHNTVSWYQQALGQGPQFIFQYYREEENGRGNFPPRFSGLQFPNYSSELNVNALELDDSALYLCASSPRQETQYFGPGTRLLVL.